This T cell receptor (beta chain) derives from a study of blood T cell repertoires in COVID-19. Study-wide context: Whether acute or convalescent, the COVID-19 samples came from the United States, Italy and Spain. Nucleic acid was either cDNA or gDNA, and it came from T cells, B-cell-depleted T cells, or PBMCs.

In the authors' workflow: Researchers report that nucleated cell counts were estimated from reference gene primer amplification. Measured with immunoSEQ multiplex PCR; TCRdb has only the in-frame clones, and not every one. V and J calls and clone size are copied from that table; D and trimming were computed from the DNA. The table lists 30,000 or so clones, approximately 93% of them singletons, with roughly 1% in the top ten. Germline values: CDR1 LGHNT, CDR2 FRNRAP. With 0 bases clipped from V and 5 bases from J, the junction kept 4 bases outside the gene matches. The CDR3 covers 15 residues. The sample consisted of peripheral blood. This clonotype originated in a male donor with active COVID-19. J is TRBJ2-1 and V is TRBV12-5, with TRBD1 matching 7 bases. CDR3 nucleotides: TGTGCTAGTGGTTTGGTTGGGACAGAGGACAATGAGCAGTTCTTC. Its protein is CASGLVGTEDNEQFF.